Sequencing of this T cell receptor (beta chain) was carried out in a study of blood T cell repertoires in COVID-19. V lost 5 bases and J lost 3, with 5 bases in between. Looked up from germline, CDR1 is MNHEY and CDR2 is SVGEGT. This CDR3 spans 11 amino acids. Generated by immunoSEQ multiplex PCR, the TCRdb table keeps only in-frame clones and is missing some. This sample has 390,000 or so clones, with roughly nine tenths found just once. This clonotype originated in a man younger than 30 who had recovered from COVID-19. The chain is built from TRBV6-2 or TRBV6-3 and TRBJ2-7; tentative D call: TRBD2 (5 bases). Sequencing was carried out using PBMCs or T cells enriched from blood (not recorded which). The CDR3 sequence: CASSGLYEQYF. As DNA, the CDR3 is TGTGCCAGCAGTGGACTCTACGAGCAGTACTTC.